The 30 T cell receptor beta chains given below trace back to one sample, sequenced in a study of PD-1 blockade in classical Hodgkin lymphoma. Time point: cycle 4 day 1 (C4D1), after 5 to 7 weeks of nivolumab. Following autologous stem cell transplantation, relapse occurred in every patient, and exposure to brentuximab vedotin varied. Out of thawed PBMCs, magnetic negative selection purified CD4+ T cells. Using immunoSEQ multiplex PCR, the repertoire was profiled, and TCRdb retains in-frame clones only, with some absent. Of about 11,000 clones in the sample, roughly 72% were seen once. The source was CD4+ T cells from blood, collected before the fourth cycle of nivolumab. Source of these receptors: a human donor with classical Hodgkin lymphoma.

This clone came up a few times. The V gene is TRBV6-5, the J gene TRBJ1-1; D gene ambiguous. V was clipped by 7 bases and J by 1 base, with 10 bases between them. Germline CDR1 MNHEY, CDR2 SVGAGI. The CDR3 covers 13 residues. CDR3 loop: CASKVDANTEAFF. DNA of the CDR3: TGTGCCAGCAAAGTCGACGCGAACACTGAAGCTTTCTTT.

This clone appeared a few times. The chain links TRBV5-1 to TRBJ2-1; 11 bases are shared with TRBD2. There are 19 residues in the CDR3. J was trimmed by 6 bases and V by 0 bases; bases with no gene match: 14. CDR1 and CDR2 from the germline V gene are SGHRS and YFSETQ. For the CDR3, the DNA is TGCGCCAGCAGCTTGGTAGGGACACTAGCGGGAGACCAGAGCAATGAGCAGTTCTTC. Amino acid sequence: CASSLVGTLAGDQSNEQFF.

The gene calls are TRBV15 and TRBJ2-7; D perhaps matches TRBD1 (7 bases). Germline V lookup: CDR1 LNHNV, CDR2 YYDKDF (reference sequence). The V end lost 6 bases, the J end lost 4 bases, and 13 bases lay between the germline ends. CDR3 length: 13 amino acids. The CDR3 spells CATSSTGRYEQYF. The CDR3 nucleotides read TGTGCCACCAGTTCGACAGGGAGGTACGAGCAGTACTTC.

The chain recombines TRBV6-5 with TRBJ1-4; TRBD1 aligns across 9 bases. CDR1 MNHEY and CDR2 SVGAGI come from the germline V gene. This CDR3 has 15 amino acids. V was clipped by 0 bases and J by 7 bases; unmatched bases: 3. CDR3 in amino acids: CASSYSQGAGEKLFF. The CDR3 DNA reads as TGTGCCAGCAGTTACTCACAGGGGGCTGGTGAAAAACTGTTTTTT.

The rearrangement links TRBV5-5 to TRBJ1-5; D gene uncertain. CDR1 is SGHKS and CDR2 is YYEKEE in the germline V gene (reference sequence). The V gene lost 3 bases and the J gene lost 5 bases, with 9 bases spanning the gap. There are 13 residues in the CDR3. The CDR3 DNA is TGTGCCAGCAGCTCGGACCTATATCAGCCCCAGCATTTT. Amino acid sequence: CASSSDLYQPQHF.

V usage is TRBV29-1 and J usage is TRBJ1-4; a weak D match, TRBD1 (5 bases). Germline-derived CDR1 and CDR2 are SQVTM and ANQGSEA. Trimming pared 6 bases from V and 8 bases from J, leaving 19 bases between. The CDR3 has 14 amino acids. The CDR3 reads CSVGGGGSGEKLFF. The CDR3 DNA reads TGCAGCGTGGGGGGTGGTGGGAGTGGGGAAAAACTGTTTTTT.

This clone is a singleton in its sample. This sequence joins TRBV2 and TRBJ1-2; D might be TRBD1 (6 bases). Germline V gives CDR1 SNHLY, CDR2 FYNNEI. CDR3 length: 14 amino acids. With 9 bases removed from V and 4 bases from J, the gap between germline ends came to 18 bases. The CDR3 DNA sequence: TGTGCCAGTACTGAGGGGGACACCTTCTATGGCTACACCTTC. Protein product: CASTEGDTFYGYTF.

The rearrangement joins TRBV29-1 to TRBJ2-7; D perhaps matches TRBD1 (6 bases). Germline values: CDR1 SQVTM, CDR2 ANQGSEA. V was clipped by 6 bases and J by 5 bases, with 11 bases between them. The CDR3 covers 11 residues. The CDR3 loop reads CSVGTTDEQYF. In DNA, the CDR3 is TGCAGCGTCGGGACAACCGACGAGCAGTACTTC.

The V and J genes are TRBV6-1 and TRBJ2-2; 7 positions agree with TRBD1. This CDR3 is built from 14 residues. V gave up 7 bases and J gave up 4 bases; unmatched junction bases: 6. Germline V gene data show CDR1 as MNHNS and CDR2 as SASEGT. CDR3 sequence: CASTPDRSTGELFF. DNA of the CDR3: TGTGCCAGCACTCCGGACAGGTCCACCGGGGAGCTGTTTTTT.

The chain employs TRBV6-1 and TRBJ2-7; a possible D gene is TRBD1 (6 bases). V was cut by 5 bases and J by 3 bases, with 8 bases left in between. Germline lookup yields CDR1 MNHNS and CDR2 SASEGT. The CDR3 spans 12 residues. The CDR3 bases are TGTGCCAGCAGTCTACAGGGCTACGAGCAGTACTTC. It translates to CASSLQGYEQYF.

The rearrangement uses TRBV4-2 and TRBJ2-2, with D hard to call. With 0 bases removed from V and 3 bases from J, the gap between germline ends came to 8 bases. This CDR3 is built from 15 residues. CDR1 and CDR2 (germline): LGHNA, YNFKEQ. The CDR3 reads CASSQEMAYTGELFF. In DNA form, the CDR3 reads TGTGCCAGCAGCCAAGAAATGGCCTACACCGGGGAGCTGTTTTTT.

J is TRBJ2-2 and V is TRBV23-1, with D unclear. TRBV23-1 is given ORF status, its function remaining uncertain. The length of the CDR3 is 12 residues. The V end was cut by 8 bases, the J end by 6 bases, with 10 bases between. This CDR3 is CASGGTAGELFF. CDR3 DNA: TGCGCCAGCGGCGGTACCGCCGGGGAGCTGTTTTTT.

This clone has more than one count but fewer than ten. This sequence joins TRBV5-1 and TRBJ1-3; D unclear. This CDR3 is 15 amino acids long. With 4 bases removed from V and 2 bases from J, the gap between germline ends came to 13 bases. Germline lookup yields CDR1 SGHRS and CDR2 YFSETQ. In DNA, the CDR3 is TGCGCCAGCAGCCCTCAAGCTCCCCCTGGAAACACCATATATTTT. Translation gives CASSPQAPPGNTIYF.

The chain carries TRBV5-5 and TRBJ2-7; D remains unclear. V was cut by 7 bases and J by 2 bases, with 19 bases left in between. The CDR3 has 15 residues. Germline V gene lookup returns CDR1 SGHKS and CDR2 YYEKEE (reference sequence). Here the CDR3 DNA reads TGTGCCAGCGGTTCCATAATCGAGTCCACCTACGAGCAGTACTTC. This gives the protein CASGSIIESTYEQYF.

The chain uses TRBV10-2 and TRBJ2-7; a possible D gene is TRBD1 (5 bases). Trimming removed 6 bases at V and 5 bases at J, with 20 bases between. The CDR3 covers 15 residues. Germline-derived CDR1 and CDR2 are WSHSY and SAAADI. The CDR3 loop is CASRVDSFSLDEQYF. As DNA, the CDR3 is TGCGCCAGCAGAGTCGACAGTTTTTCCCTCGACGAGCAGTACTTC.

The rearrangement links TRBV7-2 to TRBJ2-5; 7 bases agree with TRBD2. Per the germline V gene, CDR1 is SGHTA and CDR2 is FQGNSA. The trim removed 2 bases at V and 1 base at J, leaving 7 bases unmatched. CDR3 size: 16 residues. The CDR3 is CASSLQGSGFQETQYF. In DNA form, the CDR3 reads TGTGCCAGCAGCTTACAAGGTAGCGGGTTCCAAGAGACCCAGTACTTC.

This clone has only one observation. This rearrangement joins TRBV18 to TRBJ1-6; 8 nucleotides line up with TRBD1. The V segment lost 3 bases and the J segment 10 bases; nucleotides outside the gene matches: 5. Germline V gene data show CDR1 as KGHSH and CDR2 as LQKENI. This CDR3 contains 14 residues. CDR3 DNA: TGTGCCAGCTCACCTCGGACAGGGAGATCACCCCTCCACTTT. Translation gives CASSPRTGRSPLHF.

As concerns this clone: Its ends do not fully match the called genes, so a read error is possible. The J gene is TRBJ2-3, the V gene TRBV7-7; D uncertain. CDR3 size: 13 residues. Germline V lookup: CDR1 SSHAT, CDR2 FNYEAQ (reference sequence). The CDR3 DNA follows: TGTGCTAGCAGCTTAGCCCCCACAGATACGCAGTATTTT. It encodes CASSLAPTDTQYF. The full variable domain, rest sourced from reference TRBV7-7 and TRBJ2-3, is GAGVSQSPRYKVTKRGQDVTLRCDPISSHATLYWYQQALGQGPEFLTYFNYEAQPDKSGLPSDRFSAERPEGSISTLTIQRTEQRDSAMYRCASSLAPTDTQYFGPGTRLTVL.

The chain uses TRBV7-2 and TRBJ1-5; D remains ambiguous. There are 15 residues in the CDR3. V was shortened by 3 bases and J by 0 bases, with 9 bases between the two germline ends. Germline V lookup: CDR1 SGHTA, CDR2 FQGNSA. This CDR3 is CASSLWVDSNQPQHF. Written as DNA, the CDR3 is TGTGCCAGCAGCTTGTGGGTCGATAGCAATCAGCCCCAGCATTTT.

The CDR3 coding sequence is TGTGCCAGCAGCCAAGAGACCCAGTACTTC. Amino acids: CASSQETQYF. The chain employs TRBV2 and TRBJ2-5; D is unresolved. From germline, CDR1 is SNHLY and CDR2 FYNNEI. V lost 6 bases to trimming and J lost 1 base, with 0 bases between them. The CDR3 runs to 10 residues.

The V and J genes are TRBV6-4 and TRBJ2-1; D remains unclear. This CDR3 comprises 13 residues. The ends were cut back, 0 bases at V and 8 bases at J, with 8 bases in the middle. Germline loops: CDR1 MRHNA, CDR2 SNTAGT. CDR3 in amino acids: CASSDSIADEQFF. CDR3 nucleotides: TGTGCCAGCAGTGACTCGATAGCCGATGAGCAGTTCTTC.

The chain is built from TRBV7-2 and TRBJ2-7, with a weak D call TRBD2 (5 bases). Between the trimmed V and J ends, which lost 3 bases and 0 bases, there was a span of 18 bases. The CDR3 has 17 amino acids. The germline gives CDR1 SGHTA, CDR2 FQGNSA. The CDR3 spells CASSLRASLGSSYEQYF. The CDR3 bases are TGTGCCAGCAGCTTGCGGGCTTCACTGGGTAGCTCCTACGAGCAGTACTTC. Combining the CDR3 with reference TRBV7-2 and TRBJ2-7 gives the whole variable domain GAGVSQSPSNKVTEKGKDVELRCDPISGHTALYWYRQSLGQGLEFLIYFQGNSAPDKSGLPSDRFSAERTGGSVSTLTIQRTQQEDSAVYLCASSLRASLGSSYEQYFGPGTRLTVT.

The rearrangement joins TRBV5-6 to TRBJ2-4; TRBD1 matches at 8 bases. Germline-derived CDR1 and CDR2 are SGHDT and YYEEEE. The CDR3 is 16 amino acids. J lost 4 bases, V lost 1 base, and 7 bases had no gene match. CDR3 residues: CASSLSLGQGKNIQYF. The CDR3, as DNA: TGTGCCAGCAGCTTGTCCCTCGGACAGGGAAAAAACATTCAGTACTTC.

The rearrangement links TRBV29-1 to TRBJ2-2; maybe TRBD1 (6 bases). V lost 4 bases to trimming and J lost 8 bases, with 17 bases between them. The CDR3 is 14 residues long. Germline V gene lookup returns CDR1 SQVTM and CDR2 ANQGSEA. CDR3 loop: CSVARQAPRGELFF. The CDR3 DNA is TGCAGCGTTGCGAGACAGGCTCCAAGGGGGGAGCTGTTTTTT.

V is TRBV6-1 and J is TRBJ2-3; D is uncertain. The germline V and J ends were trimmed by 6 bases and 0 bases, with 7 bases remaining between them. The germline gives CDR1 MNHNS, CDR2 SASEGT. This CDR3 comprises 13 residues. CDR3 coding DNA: TGTGCCAGCAGCCTCACTAGCACAGATACGCAGTATTTT. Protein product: CASSLTSTDTQYF.

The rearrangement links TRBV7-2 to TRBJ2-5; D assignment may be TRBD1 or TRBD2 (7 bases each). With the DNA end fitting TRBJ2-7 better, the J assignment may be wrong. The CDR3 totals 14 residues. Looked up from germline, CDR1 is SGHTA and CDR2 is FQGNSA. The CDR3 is CASSFREGAYEQYF. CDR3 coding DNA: TGTGCCAGCAGCTTTAGGGAGGGGGCTTACGAGCAGTACTTC.

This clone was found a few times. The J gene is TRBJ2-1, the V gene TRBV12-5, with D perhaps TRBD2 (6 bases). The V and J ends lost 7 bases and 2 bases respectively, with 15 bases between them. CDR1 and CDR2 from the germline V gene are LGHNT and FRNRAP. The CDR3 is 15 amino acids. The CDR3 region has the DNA TGTGCTAGTGCCCCCCGGGACTCCGCCTACAATGAGCAGTTCTTC. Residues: CASAPRDSAYNEQFF.

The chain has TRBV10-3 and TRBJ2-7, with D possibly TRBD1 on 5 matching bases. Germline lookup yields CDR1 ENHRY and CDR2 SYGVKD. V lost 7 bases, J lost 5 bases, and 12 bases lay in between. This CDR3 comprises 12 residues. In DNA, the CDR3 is TGTGCCATCAAGGGGCCGGCGGACGAGCAGTACTTC. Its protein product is CAIKGPADEQYF.

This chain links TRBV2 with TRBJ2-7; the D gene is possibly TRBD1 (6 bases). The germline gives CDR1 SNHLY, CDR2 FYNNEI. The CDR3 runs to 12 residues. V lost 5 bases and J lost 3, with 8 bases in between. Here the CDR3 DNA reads TGTGCCAGCAGTCTACAGGGCTACGAGCAGTACTTC. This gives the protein CASSLQGYEQYF. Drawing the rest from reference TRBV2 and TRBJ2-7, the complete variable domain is EPEVTQTPSHQVTQMGQEVILRCVPISNHLYFYWYRQILGQKVEFLVSFYNNEISEKSEIFDDQFSVERPDGSNFTLKIRSTKLEDSAMYFCASSLQGYEQYFGPGTRLTVT.

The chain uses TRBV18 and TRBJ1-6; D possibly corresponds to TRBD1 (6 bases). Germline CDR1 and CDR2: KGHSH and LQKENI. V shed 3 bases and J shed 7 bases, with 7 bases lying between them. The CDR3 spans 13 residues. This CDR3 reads CASSPGQNSPLHF. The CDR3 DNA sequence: TGTGCCAGCTCACCGGGACAAAATTCACCCCTCCACTTT.